Included here is one TCR beta chain sequence, with context. What antigen it recognizes has not been identified. Per-base qualities were not stored, and no clone one base away is much larger. The CDR3, cysteine through phenylalanine, is 13 amino acids long. Only the CDR3 portion is preserved as DNA: 39 bases, with reading frame beginning at the first base. V sheds 0 bases and J sheds 7 bases, leaving 10 bases between their ends. Taken from the germline V gene, the CDR1 and CDR2 loops are LGHNA and YSLEER. Library method: 5' RACE. Sequenced using an Illumina HiSeq 2500. A second 7 to 11 cycle PCR used a sample-barcoded 5' primer and a J-beta primer mix. Each TCR beta cDNA molecule received a unique molecular identifier from a template-switch 5' adaptor carrying 12 random nucleotides. At least 2.5 million CDR3-containing paired-end reads were obtained from each sample. All of the RNA was converted into first-strand cDNA using the Mint cDNA synthesis kit, with a TRBC-specific oligonucleotide serving as the primer. Following uracil-DNA glycosylase treatment, a first 18-cycle PCR with universal primers M1SS and BC2_uni_R was performed on all cDNA. The paper's data handling went like this. Each sample was normalized by randomly selecting 1 million high-quality reads, each carrying a distinct molecular identifier. Reads sharing molecular identifiers were discarded rather than binned into consensus sequences. CDR3 identification, clonotype clustering and error correction used MiTCR with a Q25 quality threshold and the strictest error-elimination algorithm. A nonparametric unseen species model with Euler transformation was used to estimate a lower bound on total TCR beta diversity. TCRdb trimmed the raw reads at Q25, called clones with MiXCR and kept productive beta chains. For every CDR3 protein sequence, its rows merge into one entry that carries the most common genes and DNA. The V and J calls were determined by TCRdb, not by the authors. The sample table lists 1.5 million to 2 million distinct CDR3 sequences, 28% of them with a count of one. The ten most abundant clones make up 7.7% of the sample.

These data originate in a study of blood T cells in healthy people across ages (dated by TCRdb to between 2015 and 2017). Turning to the overall study: Template switching captured roughly one uniquely barcoded TCR beta cDNA molecule per two T cells in model experiments. The study analyzed two additional independent replicas of 1 million unique cDNA reads from the same blood draw for two donors, one aged 18 to 29 and one aged 80 or older. Donors were grouped into four age groups: young (average about 15 years), middle-aged (over 35), aged (roughly 67) and long-lived (around 80). Age-related changes in TCR beta repertoire diversity were measured in the study by deep sequencing normalized with unique cDNA molecular identifiers. Donors of different ages were randomly distributed across sequencing lanes to avoid experimental bias.

Systemically healthy Caucasian individuals from Russia, over 30 in total and aged roughly 6 to 95 years, were included as donors. Approximately 9.7 milliliters of peripheral blood were drawn from each donor into EDTA-treated Vacutainer tubes. Ficoll-Paque density-gradient centrifugation was used to isolate PBMCs, with at least 7 million per sample. Trizol reagent was used to extract total RNA from the PBMCs, yielding at least 6 micrograms per sample. For every donor, flow cytometry on a PBMC aliquot measured the percentage of naive CD45RAhigh/CD27high T cells. What the study reported, not specific to this receptor: As age increased, observed TCR beta diversity per million T cells dropped in a roughly linear way, and a significant reduction was already evident by age 40. Donor CMV infection status was unknown, potentially confounding age-related changes in expanded clonotypes. Estimates of total diversity from one million sequenced T cells were regarded as lower bounds and underestimates. Compared with the aged group, the long-lived group had more naive CD4+ T cells, fewer expanded clones and increased TCR diversity, suggesting age selection. Since profiling was done on bulk unsorted PBMCs, naive and antigen-experienced compartments could not be conclusively compared. A strong correlation was found between observed TCR beta diversity and the percentage of naive T cells measured by flow cytometry.

The V and J segments used are TRBV4-3 and TRBJ2-7; TRBD2 is perhaps the D gene, given 5 matching bases. Sequencing was performed on blood. This receptor was taken from a woman aged 30 to 39 in good health. CDR3 region: CASSQDREWEQYF. The bases read TGCGCCAGCAGCCAAGATCGGGAATGGGAGCAGTACTTC.